Each of the 10 T cell receptor beta chains below was sequenced from the same sample in a study of T cells after yellow fever vaccination. TCRdb re-called the 5' RACE reads with MiXCR, one entry per CDR3 protein. The repertoire holds about 350,000 distinct CDR3 sequences, with approximately 8% as singletons. Sequencing used PBMCs, obtained approximately 47 days after the first yellow fever vaccination. Receptors were obtained from a man younger than 30 who received the YFV17D yellow fever vaccine.

This clonotype was detected only a few times. The chain recombines TRBV27 with TRBJ1-2; D unresolved. There are 15 residues in the CDR3. Trimming took 5 bases from V and 6 from J, leaving 19 bases between them. CDR1 and CDR2 from the germline V gene are MNHEY and SMNVEV (reference sequence). The DNA for the CDR3 is TGTGCCAGCAGTCCTTCCAAGGTCCTACTTAATGGCTACACCTTC. The encoded protein is CASSPSKVLLNGYTF.

This clonotype has at least ten counts. The chain is built from TRBV7-3 and TRBJ2-3; maybe TRBD2 (6 bases). The length of the CDR3 is 14 residues. With 2 bases removed from V and 2 bases from J, the gap between germline ends came to 8 bases. CDR1 is SGHTA and CDR2 is FQGTGA in the germline V gene. This CDR3 is CASSLQGLTDTQYF. The CDR3 DNA reads TGTGCCAGCAGCTTACAGGGACTCACAGATACGCAGTATTTT.

The table lists this clonotype with a few counts. The rearrangement uses TRBV7-2 and TRBJ2-5, with D unresolved. The V and J ends lost 5 bases and 6 bases respectively, with 13 bases between them. There are 13 residues in the CDR3. The V gene's germline CDR1 is SGHTA and CDR2 FQGNSA. The CDR3 spells CASSPPFRKTQYF. For the CDR3, the DNA is TGTGCCAGCAGCCCCCCCTTCAGGAAGACCCAGTACTTC.

This clonotype is judged medium-sized. The chain recombines TRBV4-2 with TRBJ2-3; 12 bases agree with TRBD2. This CDR3 is built from 16 residues. Per the germline V gene, CDR1 is LGHNA and CDR2 is YNFKEQ. The V segment lost 1 base and the J segment 3 bases; nucleotides outside the gene matches: 2. CDR3 DNA sequence: TGTGCCAGCAGCCAAGCACTAGCGGGGGGTACAGATACGCAGTATTTT. Its protein is CASSQALAGGTDTQYF.

This clonotype turned up a few times. This CDR3 is CASSPWDRDDNEQFF. CDR3 in DNA: TGCGCCAGCAGCCCCTGGGACAGGGATGACAATGAGCAGTTCTTC. The rearrangement uses TRBV5-1 and TRBJ2-1, with 9 positions matching TRBD1. The CDR3 covers 15 residues. J lost 5 bases, V lost 4 bases, and 7 bases had no gene match. CDR1 and CDR2 from the germline V gene are SGHRS and YFSETQ.

The rearrangement joins TRBV7-2 to TRBJ2-3, with 8 bases lining up with TRBD2. The CDR3 sequence is 16 residues long. V shed 1 base, J shed 5 bases, and the junction held 8 bases outside the gene matches. The germline V gene has CDR1 SGHTA and CDR2 FQGNSA. The chain's CDR3 is CASSLVRGGRGDTQYF. Written as DNA, the CDR3 is TGTGCCAGCAGCTTAGTTCGGGGGGGGCGGGGAGATACGCAGTATTTT.

This clonotype was picked up many times. The chain links TRBV12-3 or TRBV12-4 to TRBJ2-3; the match to TRBD2 covers 10 bases. V lost 6 bases to trimming and J lost 8 bases; unmatched junction nucleotides: 8. The CDR3 is made up of 14 amino acids. This chain's CDR3 is CASRGLAGARTQYF. CDR3 bases: TGTGCCAGCAGGGGGCTAGCGGGGGCGCGTACGCAGTATTTT.

V is TRBV4-1 and J is TRBJ2-3; the D is unclear. V gave up 0 bases and J gave up 2 bases, with 12 bases separating them. Germline V gives CDR1 MGHRA, CDR2 YSYEKL. The CDR3 spans 16 residues. In nucleotides, the CDR3 is TGCGCCAGCAGCCAAGAATACTCCAGAATCACAGATACGCAGTATTTT. Its protein is CASSQEYSRITDTQYF.

This clonotype occurred many times. The CDR3 loop is CSAPYLSTDTQYF. For the CDR3, the DNA is TGCAGTGCACCTTACCTAAGCACAGATACGCAGTATTTT. This chain links TRBV20-1 with TRBJ2-3; D is ambiguous. The length of the CDR3 is 13 residues. The germline CDR1 and CDR2 sequences are DFQATT and SNEGSKA (reference sequence). The V and J ends lost 6 bases and 0 bases respectively, with 10 bases between them.

This clonotype was detected a few times. The chain employs TRBV29-1 and TRBJ1-3; 10 bases are shared with TRBD1. The germline V gene has CDR1 SQVTM and CDR2 ANQGSEA. The J segment lost 5 bases and the V segment lost 3 bases, leaving 7 bases of the junction unmatched. The CDR3 spans 15 residues. CDR3 in DNA: TGCAGCGTTGAGAAGTGGGACAGGGGCAGAAACACCATATATTTT. Translating gives CSVEKWDRGRNTIYF.